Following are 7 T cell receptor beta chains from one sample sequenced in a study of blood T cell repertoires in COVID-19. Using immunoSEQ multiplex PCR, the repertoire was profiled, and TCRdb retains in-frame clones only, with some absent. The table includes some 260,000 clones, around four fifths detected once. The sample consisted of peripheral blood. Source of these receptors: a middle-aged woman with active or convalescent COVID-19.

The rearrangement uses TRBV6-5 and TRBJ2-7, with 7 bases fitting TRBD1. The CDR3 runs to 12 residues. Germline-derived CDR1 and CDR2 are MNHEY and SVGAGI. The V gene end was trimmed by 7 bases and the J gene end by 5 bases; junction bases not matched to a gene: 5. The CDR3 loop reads CASKTGRDEQYF. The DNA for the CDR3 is TGTGCCAGCAAGACAGGGCGCGACGAGCAGTACTTC.

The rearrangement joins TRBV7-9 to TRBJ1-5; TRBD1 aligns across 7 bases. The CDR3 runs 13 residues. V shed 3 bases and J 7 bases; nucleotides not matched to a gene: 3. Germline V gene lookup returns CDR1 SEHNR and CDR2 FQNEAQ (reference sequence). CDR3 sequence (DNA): TGTGCCAGCAGCTTGGGGGGACAGCAGCCCCAGCATTTT. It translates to CASSLGGQQPQHF.

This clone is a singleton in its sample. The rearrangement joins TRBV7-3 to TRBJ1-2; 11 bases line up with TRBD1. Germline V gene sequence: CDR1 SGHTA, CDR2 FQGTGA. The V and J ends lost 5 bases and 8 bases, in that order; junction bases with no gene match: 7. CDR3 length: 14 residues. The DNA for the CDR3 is TGTGCCAGCAGCCCCGGGACAGGGGGGCCAGGCTACACCTTC. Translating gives CASSPGTGGPGYTF.

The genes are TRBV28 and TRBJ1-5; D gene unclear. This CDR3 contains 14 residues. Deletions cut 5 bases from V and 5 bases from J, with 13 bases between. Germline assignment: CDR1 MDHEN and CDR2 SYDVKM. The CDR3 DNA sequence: TGTGCCAGCAGTCGCCTCCCGAGGGATCAGCCCCAGCATTTT. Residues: CASSRLPRDQPQHF. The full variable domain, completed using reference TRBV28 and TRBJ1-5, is DVKVTQSSRYLVKRTGEKVFLECVQDMDHENMFWYRQDPGLGLRLIYFSYDVKMKEKGDIPEGYSVSREKKERFSLILESASTNQTSMYLCASSRLPRDQPQHFGDGTRLSIL.

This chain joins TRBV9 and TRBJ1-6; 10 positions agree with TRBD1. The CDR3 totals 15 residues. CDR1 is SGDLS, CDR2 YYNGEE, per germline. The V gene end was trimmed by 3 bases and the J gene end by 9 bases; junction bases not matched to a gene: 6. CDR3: CASSARTGGGSPLHF. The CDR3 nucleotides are TGTGCCAGCAGCGCTCGGACAGGGGGTGGTTCACCCCTCCACTTT. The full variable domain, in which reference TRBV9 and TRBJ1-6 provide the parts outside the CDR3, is DSGVTQTPKHLITATGQRVTLRCSPRSGDLSVYWYQQSLDQGLQFLIQYYNGEERAKGNILERFSAQQFPDLHSELNLSSLELGDSALYFCASSARTGGGSPLHFGNGTRLTVT.

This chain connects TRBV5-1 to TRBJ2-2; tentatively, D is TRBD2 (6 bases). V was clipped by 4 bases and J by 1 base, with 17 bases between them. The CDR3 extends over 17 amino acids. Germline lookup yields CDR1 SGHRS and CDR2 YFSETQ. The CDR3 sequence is CASSRGVGKENTGELFF. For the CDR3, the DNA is TGCGCCAGCAGCCGCGGGGTGGGTAAGGAGAACACCGGGGAGCTGTTTTTT.

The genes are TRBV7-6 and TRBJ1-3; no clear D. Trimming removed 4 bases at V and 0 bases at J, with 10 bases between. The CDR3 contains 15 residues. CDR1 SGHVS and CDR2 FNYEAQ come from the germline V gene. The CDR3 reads CASSWLTGSGNTIYF. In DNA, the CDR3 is TGTGCCAGCAGCTGGTTAACGGGCTCTGGAAACACCATATATTTT.